Presented here are 30 T cell receptor beta chains from one specimen sequenced in a study of T cells after yellow fever vaccination. Each CDR3 protein is one row after TCRdb ran MiXCR on the 5' RACE reads. The sample includes 140,000 to 150,000 distinct CDR3 sequences, approximately 6.6% of them seen just once. The material was CD4+ T cells sorted from PBMCs, obtained 10 days after the yellow fever booster vaccination. The receptors originated from a man younger than 40 who received the YFV17D yellow fever vaccine.

This clonotype was detected many times. This chain joins TRBV19 and TRBJ1-5; the D gene is possibly TRBD1 (5 bases). The CDR3 has 13 residues. Trimming stripped 6 bases from V and 1 base from J, with 7 bases between. The V gene's germline CDR1 is LNHDA and CDR2 SQIVND (reference sequence). CDR3 nucleotide sequence: TGTGCCAGTAGGGACACCAGCAATCAGCCCCAGCATTTT. It specifies CASRDTSNQPQHF.

This clonotype was picked up many times. This sequence joins TRBV6-5 and TRBJ2-1, with 13 bases aligning to TRBD2. This CDR3 comprises 15 residues. V gave up 4 bases and J gave up 7 bases; unmatched junction bases: 4. CDR1 and CDR2 from the germline V gene are MNHEY and SVGAGI. CDR3 in DNA: TGTGCCAGCAGTTTAGGACTAGCGGGAGCTAATGAGCAGTTCTTC. Translated, it gives CASSLGLAGANEQFF.

This clonotype occurred many times. The chain uses TRBV12-3 or TRBV12-4 and TRBJ2-1; D possibly corresponds to TRBD2 (5 bases). The CDR3 covers 13 residues. Trimming took 8 bases from V and 4 from J, leaving 12 bases between them. The CDR3 spells CASLKRQYNEQFF. Written as DNA, the CDR3 is TGTGCCAGCCTCAAGCGGCAATACAATGAGCAGTTCTTC.

The sample holds many counts of this clonotype. The chain employs TRBV30 and TRBJ2-5; the match to TRBD2 covers 13 bases. Germline CDR1 reads GTSNPN; CDR2 reads SVGIG (reference sequence). The trim removed 5 bases at V and 8 bases at J, leaving 11 bases unmatched. The CDR3 sequence is 15 residues long. The CDR3 DNA sequence: TGTGCCTGGCGGACTAGCGGGAGAGACCTACTTACCCAGTACTTC. Translating it yields CAWRTSGRDLLTQYF.

This clonotype was detected ten times or more. This chain connects TRBV5-1 to TRBJ2-1, with 10 bases aligning to TRBD2. With V trimmed by 4 bases and J by 15 bases, 13 bases remained unmatched. This CDR3 contains 14 residues. Per germline, CDR1 SGHRS and CDR2 YFSETQ. The CDR3 bases are TGCGCCAGCAGCATTATAGCGGGAGGTCCTCGGGGGTTCTTC. This encodes CASSIIAGGPRGFF.

This clonotype was counted between two and nine times. The gene calls are TRBV4-2 and TRBJ2-3; a weak D match, TRBD2 (6 bases). The CDR3 consists of 14 residues. Trimming removed 0 bases at V and 4 bases at J, with 8 bases between. Germline loops: CDR1 LGHNA, CDR2 YNFKEQ. Here the CDR3 reads CASSQDTSPDTQYF. The CDR3, as DNA: TGTGCCAGCAGCCAAGATACTAGCCCAGATACGCAGTATTTT.

This clonotype was found many times. The chain recombines TRBV9 with TRBJ2-3; the D gene is possibly TRBD2 (5 bases). CDR1 is SGDLS, CDR2 YYNGEE, per germline. Trimming shortened V by 1 base and J by 0 bases, and 9 bases separated the two germline ends. This CDR3 is built from 15 residues. CDR3 DNA sequence: TGTGCCAGCAGCGTAAGCGGAACTAGCACAGATACGCAGTATTTT. It specifies CASSVSGTSTDTQYF.

The table lists this clonotype with many counts. The chain has TRBV7-3 and TRBJ2-1; TRBD2 matches at 12 bases. The CDR3 extends over 17 amino acids. CDR1 and CDR2 (germline): SGHTA, FQGTGA. Trimming removed 1 base from V and 6 bases from J; junction bases left unmatched: 7. CDR3 region: CASSLIRLTSGSNEQFF. The DNA of the CDR3 is TGTGCCAGCAGCTTAATACGTCTGACTAGCGGGAGCAATGAGCAGTTCTTC. Looking up the rest from reference TRBV7-3 and TRBJ2-1 gives the full variable domain: GAGVSQTPSNKVTEKGKYVELRCDPISGHTALYWYRQSLGQGPEFLIYFQGTGAADDSGLPNDRFFAVRPEGSVSTLKIQRTERGDSAVYLCASSLIRLTSGSNEQFFGPGTRLTVL.

This clonotype has at least ten counts. This rearrangement joins TRBV20-1 to TRBJ2-7; 7 nucleotides line up with TRBD2. J was trimmed by 1 base and V by 0 bases; bases with no gene match: 6. The CDR3 has 15 amino acids. Germline lookup yields CDR1 DFQATT and CDR2 SNEGSKA (reference sequence). The CDR3: CSARDPGGRSYEQYF. DNA for the CDR3: TGCAGTGCTAGAGATCCCGGCGGGAGATCCTACGAGCAGTACTTC.

The chain couples TRBV12-3 or TRBV12-4 to TRBJ2-5, with D maybe TRBD2 (5 bases). CDR3 length equals 14 residues. The V and J ends lost 6 bases and 4 bases respectively, with 15 bases between them. The CDR3 DNA is TGTGCCAGCAGCTGGCGGGCTGGAGGAGAGACCCAGTACTTC. Its protein product is CASSWRAGGETQYF.

This clonotype was observed many times. A junction end diverges from the germline sequence, so it may reflect a read error. The gene calls are TRBV11-2 and TRBJ1-3; D possibly corresponds to TRBD1 (6 bases). This CDR3 comprises 17 residues. Germline CDR1 reads SGHAT; CDR2 reads FQNNGV. CDR3 loop: CASRLDLWTVSGNTIYF. CDR3 in DNA: TGTGCCAGCAGGTTAGACCTCTGGACAGTCTCTGGAAACACCATATATTTT.

This clonotype was counted many times. The chain is built from TRBV7-2 and TRBJ2-7, with no clear D. Germline V lookup: CDR1 SGHTA, CDR2 FQGNSA. The length of the CDR3 is 12 residues. V lost 7 bases to trimming and J lost 1 base, with 8 bases between them. CDR3 sequence (DNA): TGTGCCAGCACCCGGAGATCCTACGAGCAGTACTTC. It is translated as CASTRRSYEQYF. Based on the CDR3 plus reference TRBV7-2 and TRBJ2-7, the full variable domain is GAGVSQSPSNKVTEKGKDVELRCDPISGHTALYWYRQSLGQGLEFLIYFQGNSAPDKSGLPSDRFSAERTGGSVSTLTIQRTQQEDSAVYLCASTRRSYEQYFGPGTRLTVT.

This clonotype has ten or more counts. The genes are TRBV5-1 and TRBJ2-2, with D unclear. V was trimmed by 4 bases and J by 0 bases, leaving 13 bases between them. CDR3 size: 16 residues. Germline CDR1 and CDR2: SGHRS and YFSETQ. CDR3 region: CASSPTTYANTGELFF. The CDR3 bases are TGCGCCAGCAGCCCGACAACCTACGCGAACACCGGGGAGCTGTTTTTT.

This clonotype was detected many times. V gene TRBV19 combines with J gene TRBJ2-2; no definite D call. Trimming cost V 11 bases and J 6 bases, with 13 bases left between them. CDR1 and CDR2 from the germline V gene are LNHDA and SQIVND (reference sequence). The CDR3 is 12 residues long. The DNA of the CDR3 is TGTGCCGACAAACAGCATCCCGGGGAGCTGTTTTTT. This translates into CADKQHPGELFF.

This clonotype was observed many times. This chain connects TRBV29-1 to TRBJ2-3; D ambiguous. V was clipped by 3 bases and J by 3 bases, with 16 bases between them. The germline gives CDR1 SQVTM, CDR2 ANQGSEA. This CDR3 has 15 amino acids. The CDR3 protein is CSVDGPTWDTDTQYF. Here the CDR3 DNA reads TGCAGCGTTGATGGTCCCACGTGGGATACAGATACGCAGTATTTT.

Many counts were recorded for this clonotype. CDR3 in amino acids: CASSPLAGSTDTQYF. DNA for the CDR3: TGTGCCAGCTCACCACTAGCGGGATCCACAGATACGCAGTATTTT. The chain combines TRBV18 with TRBJ2-3; 8 positions match TRBD2. The CDR3 is 15 residues long. Germline V lookup: CDR1 KGHSH, CDR2 LQKENI. Trimming at V came to 1 base and at J to 2 bases, leaving 2 bases not matched to a gene.

This clonotype was recorded at least ten times. The gene calls are TRBV5-1 and TRBJ2-5; unclear D gene. Germline values: CDR1 SGHRS, CDR2 YFSETQ. V was trimmed by 4 bases and J by 2 bases, leaving 15 bases between them. There are 15 residues in the CDR3. CDR3 protein: CASSHQEPAQETQYF. As DNA, the CDR3 is TGCGCCAGCAGCCATCAGGAGCCCGCACAAGAGACCCAGTACTTC.

This clonotype was observed many times. The rearrangement uses TRBV20-1 and TRBJ2-3; perhaps TRBD2 as D (7 bases). CDR3 length: 15 amino acids. V dropped 0 bases and J dropped 2 bases, with 12 bases sitting between them. Germline-derived CDR1 and CDR2 are DFQATT and SNEGSKA (reference sequence). DNA for the CDR3: TGCAGTGCTAGAGATAGGGGGGACTACACAGATACGCAGTATTTT. It is translated as CSARDRGDYTDTQYF.

In this sample, this clonotype turned up many times. The rearrangement links TRBV4-3 to TRBJ2-1; 8 bases are shared with TRBD2. The CDR3 is 16 residues long. CDR1 is LGHNA, CDR2 YSLEER, per germline. The J segment lost 10 bases and the V segment lost 2 bases, leaving 13 bases of the junction unmatched. The CDR3 spells CASSQLSGSVLLEQFF. The CDR3 coding sequence is TGCGCCAGCAGCCAACTGAGCGGGAGTGTGTTATTAGAGCAGTTCTTC.

About this clonotype: A single base separates this from a much larger clone, so it may be a read error. V gene TRBV5-1 combines with J gene TRBJ2-3; 7 bases line up with TRBD1. The CDR3 extends over 17 amino acids. Germline V CDR1 and CDR2: SGHRS, YFSETQ. The V segment lost 4 bases and the J segment 2 bases; nucleotides outside the gene matches: 13. CDR3 loop: CASSPDLRGLATDTQYF. Written as DNA, the CDR3 is TGCGCCAGCAGCCCTGACTTAAGGGGGCTCGCCACAGATACGCAGTATTTT.

This clonotype was detected many times. Compared with germline, one end of the junction differs, possibly owing to a read error. V is TRBV25-1 and J is TRBJ2-5; 8 positions agree with TRBD2. Germline V gene lookup returns CDR1 MGHDK and CDR2 SYGVNS. CDR3 length: 11 amino acids. The CDR3 reads CASSPGGLVGF. The DNA of the CDR3 is TGTGCCAGCAGTCCCGGGGGACTAGTGGGGTTC. Using reference TRBV25-1 and TRBJ2-5 for the parts outside the CDR3, the full variable domain is EADIYQTPRYLVIGTGKKITLECSQTMGHDKMYWYQQDPGMELHLIHYSYGVNSTEKGDLSSESTVSRIRTEHFPLTLESARPSHTSQYLCASSPGGLVGFGPGTRLLVL.

This clonotype appeared many times. This rearrangement joins TRBV7-3 to TRBJ2-1, with 9 bases fitting TRBD2. The CDR3 runs 15 residues. Germline V CDR1 and CDR2: SGHTA, FQGTGA. V shed 4 bases, J shed 8 bases, and the junction held 9 bases outside the gene matches. In DNA, the CDR3 is TGTGCCAGCAGCTCGCGAGCGGGAGGATTTGATGAGCAGTTCTTC. Its protein product is CASSSRAGGFDEQFF.

On this clonotype: At one boundary the junction diverges from the germline segment, which might be a read error. The chain recombines TRBV15 with TRBJ2-3; a possible D gene is TRBD2 (5 bases). The CDR3 is 19 amino acids. Germline V gives CDR1 LNHNV, CDR2 YYDKDF (reference sequence). The CDR3 spells CATSRLPGTSLTSRDTQYF. The CDR3 DNA sequence: TGTGCCACCAGCAGATTACCGGGCACTAGTCTAACGAGCAGAGATACGCAGTATTTT.

This clonotype was seen at least ten times. The chain has TRBV5-1 and TRBJ2-1, with D uncertain. From germline, CDR1 is SGHRS and CDR2 YFSETQ. The V end was cut by 4 bases, the J end by 10 bases, with 15 bases between. The CDR3 has 13 amino acids. This chain's CDR3 is CASSVSRVGEQFF. CDR3 in DNA: TGCGCCAGCAGCGTCTCTCGAGTGGGGGAGCAGTTCTTC.

This clonotype was counted many times. The chain links TRBV5-1 to TRBJ2-5; tentative D call: TRBD1 (6 bases). Between the trimmed V and J ends, which lost 0 bases and 4 bases, there was a span of 10 bases. This CDR3 is 14 amino acids long. Germline CDR1 reads SGHRS; CDR2 reads YFSETQ. Here the CDR3 DNA reads TGCGCCAGCAGCTTGGGAGACAGGTCAGAGACCCAGTACTTC. Translation gives CASSLGDRSETQYF.

In this sample, this clonotype turned up many times. This rearrangement joins TRBV24-1 to TRBJ2-3, with a possible D match to TRBD2 (6 bases). In germline, CDR1 is KGHDR, CDR2 SFDVKD. Trimming cost V 4 bases and J 0 bases, with 10 bases left between them. CDR3 length equals 15 residues. The CDR3 loop reads CATSDPGTSTDTQYF. CDR3 nucleotides: TGTGCCACCAGTGACCCCGGGACTAGCACAGATACGCAGTATTTT.

Note on this clonotype: Given a much more abundant clone one base away, this may be a read error. CDR3 sequence reads: CSALAGAQCNEQFF. The CDR3 nucleotides are TGCAGTGCTTTAGCGGGAGCACAGTGCAATGAGCAGTTCTTC. The chain links TRBV20-1 to TRBJ2-1, with 9 bases that match TRBD2. The trim removed 5 bases at V and 6 bases at J, leaving 8 bases unmatched. Looked up from germline, CDR1 is DFQATT and CDR2 is SNEGSKA (reference sequence). CDR3 length: 14 residues.

This clonotype has at least ten counts. The chain recombines TRBV12-3 or TRBV12-4 with TRBJ2-2, with no clear D. V was shortened by 2 bases and J by 8 bases, with 3 bases between the two germline ends. This CDR3 spans 11 amino acids. Here the CDR3 reads CASSLLGELFF. In DNA, the CDR3 is TGTGCCAGCAGTTTATTGGGGGAGCTGTTTTTT.

The sample holds many counts of this clonotype. The chain combines TRBV5-1 with TRBJ2-1, with 7 bases that match TRBD2. Per germline, CDR1 SGHRS and CDR2 YFSETQ. Unmatched junction bases numbered 10, after V lost 0 bases and J lost 7 bases. There are 16 residues in the CDR3. As DNA, the CDR3 is TGCGCCAGCAGCTTGGATGGGAGGGCCGGGTGGAATGAGCAGTTCTTC. Encoded protein: CASSLDGRAGWNEQFF.

In its sample, this clonotype was seen many times. J is TRBJ2-3 and V is TRBV7-8; no firm D call. Trimming pared 8 bases from V and 11 bases from J, leaving 17 bases between. Germline V lookup: CDR1 SGHVS, CDR2 FQNEAQ. The CDR3 is made up of 12 amino acids. This chain's CDR3 is CASSRTSREQYF. In nucleotides, the CDR3 is TGTGCCAGCTCCCGAACGAGCCGAGAGCAGTATTTT.